This T cell receptor (beta chain) stems from a study of OX40 agonist ivuxolimab in advanced cancers. Study information: Patients got intravenous ivuxolimab at 0.01 to 10 mg/kg every 2 weeks. Points from the study as a whole: In the 0.1 to 3.0 mg/kg range, CD4+ and CD8+ blood T cells had expanded clonally by week 6. The mean number of expanded clones was higher in CD8+ T cells than in CD4+. Clonal expansion in partial responders at 0.1-3.0 mg/kg ranked among the lowest.

A word on this clone: The antigen is not known.

Using immunoSEQ multiplex PCR, the repertoire was profiled, and TCRdb retains in-frame clones only, with some absent. The table shows about 33,000 clones, with around 85% occurring only once. The ends were cut back, 1 base at V and 6 bases at J, with 14 bases in the middle. This CDR3 has 15 amino acids. Germline CDR1 and CDR2: SGHNT and YYREEE (reference sequence). The TCR was taken from an adult with an advanced solid tumor such as melanoma, head and neck, liver or kidney cancer. The specimen comprised CD4+ or CD8+ T cells sorted from blood, sampled in a trial of the OX40 agonist ivuxolimab. The chain recombines TRBV5-4 with TRBJ1-5; D perhaps matches TRBD1 (5 bases). The CDR3 sequence: CASSLRRRGGQPQHF. The CDR3 DNA reads as TGTGCCAGCAGCTTGAGACGCCGGGGCGGTCAGCCCCAGCATTTT.